This paragraph covers one TCR beta chain sequence. What it binds is unknown. This sample was taken from a study of CD8+ T cells in alopecia areata. V lost 4 bases, J lost 3 bases, and 9 bases lay in between. Per the germline V gene, CDR1 is SGHAT and CDR2 is FQNNGV. The CDR3 length is 13 residues. Findings of the study overall: Sequence data from scalp samples additionally include resident alphabeta T cells of normal skin.

In each case, RNA was isolated and then reverse transcribed into cDNA as the sequencing template. Clones were sequenced by immunoSEQ multiplex PCR, and TCRdb holds only the in-frame ones, with some missing. The sample yields 140,000 or so clones, less than 65% seen once. The J gene is TRBJ1-1, the V gene TRBV11-2; D is undetermined. Sequenced input: CD8+ T cells sorted from blood. The receptor comes from a human donor in good health. This CDR3 reads CASSSTGYTEAFF. The CDR3 coding sequence is TGTGCCAGCAGCTCCACGGGGTACACTGAAGCTTTCTTT.